This passage covers 28 T cell receptor beta chains from one sample sequenced in a study of cytomegalovirus exposure and HLA in healthy donors. PCR primers comprised 60 Vbeta and 13 Jbeta primers. Sequencing was performed with immunoSEQ multiplex PCR; in TCRdb, only in-frame clones are kept and a portion is missing. Counted here are over 95,000 clones, about 64% occurring once; the ten biggest clones make up roughly 8.3%. Sequencing was carried out using PBMCs. All receptors derive from a man aged 18 to 30 in good health and CMV-seropositive.

The chain recombines TRBV9 with TRBJ1-6; D gene ambiguous. Germline CDR1 reads SGDLS; CDR2 reads YYNGEE. Trimming took off 0 bases at V and 9 bases at J, with 25 bases between the two ends. This CDR3 contains 19 residues. The CDR3 region has the DNA TGTGCCAGCAGCGTAGTGAGAGGGATCAGCCAGACTCGGAGTTCACCCCTCCACTTT. It yields the protein CASSVVRGISQTRSSPLHF.

The chain uses TRBV6-5 and TRBJ2-3, with D maybe TRBD2 (7 bases). This CDR3 contains 15 residues. Germline assignment: CDR1 MNHEY and CDR2 SVGAGI. V was trimmed by 6 bases and J by 9 bases, leaving 22 bases between them. The CDR3 loop reads CASSPGMRGRGTQYF. CDR3 sequence (DNA): TGTGCCAGCAGCCCAGGGATGCGGGGGCGCGGAACGCAGTATTTT.

The chain uses TRBV11-2 and TRBJ2-3; D is possibly TRBD2 (5 bases). Trimming took off 8 bases at V and 3 bases at J, with 27 bases between the two ends. The length of the CDR3 is 18 residues. Germline V gene lookup returns CDR1 SGHAT and CDR2 FQNNGV. The DNA for the CDR3 is TGTGCCAGCGGCTCGCCCTACGCCCTCGGCGGGTCGACAGATACGCAGTATTTT. Translated, it gives CASGSPYALGGSTDTQYF.

V and J are TRBV28 and TRBJ2-7; perhaps TRBD2 as D (7 bases). Trimming pared 1 base from V and 6 bases from J, leaving 25 bases between. From germline, CDR1 is MDHEN and CDR2 SYDVKM. CDR3 length equals 18 residues. The CDR3 loop reads CASSLFRLTRGAASEQYF. The CDR3 DNA reads TGTGCCAGCAGTTTATTCCGCCTAACCCGGGGGGCGGCTAGCGAGCAGTACTTC.

This chain links TRBV5-1 with TRBJ2-3, with 9 bases matching TRBD2. The CDR3 has 16 residues. V shed 4 bases, J shed 4 bases, and the junction held 10 bases outside the gene matches. CDR1 SGHRS and CDR2 YFSETQ come from the germline V gene. This CDR3 reads CASSPSAGGPPDTQYF. DNA of the CDR3: TGCGCCAGCAGCCCGTCGGCGGGGGGGCCCCCAGATACGCAGTATTTT. The full variable domain, in which reference TRBV5-1 and TRBJ2-3 provide the parts outside the CDR3, is KAGVTQTPRYLIKTRGQQVTLSCSPISGHRSVSWYQQTPGQGLQFLFEYFSETQRNKGNFPGRFSGRQFSNSRSEMNVSTLELGDSALYLCASSPSAGGPPDTQYFGPGTRLTVL.

The chain is built from TRBV30 and TRBJ1-3; 7 positions match TRBD1. The CDR3 totals 14 residues. Germline assignment: CDR1 GTSNPN and CDR2 SVGIG (reference sequence). The V segment lost 4 bases and the J segment 5 bases; nucleotides outside the gene matches: 8. CDR3 sequence: CAWTRDSTRNTIYF. CDR3 in DNA: TGTGCCTGGACCCGGGACAGCACCCGAAACACCATATATTTT.

The V and J genes are TRBV18 and TRBJ2-1, with 7 bases fitting TRBD2. Germline V CDR1 and CDR2: KGHSH, LQKENI. After removal of 2 bases from V and 9 bases from J, the junction contained 7 bases not matched to a gene. There are 14 residues in the CDR3. The CDR3 is CASSPGRVQSEQFF. The CDR3 DNA reads TGTGCCAGCTCACCAGGGAGGGTGCAAAGTGAGCAGTTCTTC.

This sequence joins TRBV28 and TRBJ2-1; 7 bases agree with TRBD1. Germline V gene data show CDR1 as MDHEN and CDR2 as SYDVKM. The CDR3 consists of 13 residues. Germline trimming cut 6 bases from V and 6 bases from J; bases unmatched to any gene: 5. The CDR3 is CASRTGVGNEQFF. The CDR3 region has the DNA TGTGCCAGCAGAACAGGGGTTGGCAATGAGCAGTTCTTC.

This chain connects TRBV5-6 to TRBJ2-7; the D gene is possibly TRBD1 (5 bases). Trimming cost V 0 bases and J 5 bases, with 15 bases left between them. Germline lookup yields CDR1 SGHDT and CDR2 YYEEEE. This CDR3 has 15 amino acids. Here the CDR3 reads CASSLVSGSPDEQYV. CDR3 sequence (DNA): TGTGCCAGCAGCTTGGTGTCAGGGTCCCCCGACGAGCAGTACGTC.

The chain uses TRBV6-1 and TRBJ1-4; 9 nucleotides match TRBD1. Trimming took 8 bases from V and 4 from J; bases not matched to a gene: 8. This CDR3 comprises 15 residues. The germline CDR1 and CDR2 sequences are MNHNS and SASEGT. CDR3 in amino acids: CASSDRGAGNEKLFF. The CDR3, as DNA: TGTGCCAGCTCCGACAGGGGGGCAGGTAATGAAAAACTGTTTTTT.

This clone was detected a few times. The V gene is TRBV4-2, the J gene TRBJ2-7; D perhaps matches TRBD2 (5 bases). The CDR3 is 16 amino acids. V was pared by 4 bases and J by 3 bases, with 19 bases between. CDR1 is LGHNA, CDR2 YNFKEQ, per germline. This CDR3 reads CASSLEIGGFNYEQYF. In DNA, the CDR3 is TGTGCCAGCAGCCTCGAGATTGGAGGCTTCAACTACGAGCAGTACTTC.

The table lists this clone with a few counts. This chain connects TRBV4-1 to TRBJ1-2; the D is unclear. V dropped 4 bases and J dropped 4 bases, with 10 bases sitting between them. This CDR3 has 13 amino acids. From germline, CDR1 is MGHRA and CDR2 YSYEKL. The CDR3 DNA reads TGCGCCAGCAGCCCTCGGGAGACCTATGGCTACACCTTC. Encoded protein: CASSPRETYGYTF.

This clone was seen a single time. CDR3 sequence: CASSQLNPGQGETQYF. The CDR3 nucleotides are TGTGCCAGCAGCCAACTAAACCCGGGACAGGGAGAGACCCAGTACTTC. The chain combines TRBV4-2 with TRBJ2-5; TRBD1 aligns across 9 bases. The CDR3 contains 16 residues. The J segment lost 4 bases and the V segment lost 2 bases, leaving 8 bases of the junction unmatched. Germline V gene sequence: CDR1 LGHNA, CDR2 YNFKEQ.

The chain links TRBV7-3 to TRBJ2-5, with TRBD2 matching over 7 bases. The CDR3 contains 15 residues. CDR1 and CDR2 (germline): SGHTA, FQGTGA. Losses at the gene ends were 3 bases for V and 2 bases for J; bases not matched to a gene: 6. The CDR3 is CASSFAGGGQETQYF. The CDR3, as DNA: TGTGCCAGCAGCTTCGCGGGCGGGGGACAAGAGACCCAGTACTTC.

The chain couples TRBV10-3 to TRBJ2-3, with 9 bases lining up with TRBD1. Trimming cost V 6 bases and J 7 bases; bases outside gene matches: 5. This CDR3 spans 13 amino acids. The germline CDR1 and CDR2 sequences are ENHRY and SYGVKD. CDR3 bases: TGTGCCATCAGGCCGGGACAGGGAAATACGCAGTATTTT. Translating gives CAIRPGQGNTQYF.

The chain has TRBV9 and TRBJ2-5, with 8 bases lining up with TRBD2. This CDR3 spans 17 amino acids. CDR1 and CDR2 (germline): SGDLS, YYNGEE. V dropped 4 bases and J dropped 1; count of bases not matched to a gene: 12. Here the CDR3 reads CASSFPGGLGFQETQYF. CDR3 coding DNA: TGTGCCAGCAGCTTCCCTGGGGGACTAGGTTTCCAAGAGACCCAGTACTTC. The full variable domain, in which reference TRBV9 and TRBJ2-5 provide the parts outside the CDR3, is DSGVTQTPKHLITATGQRVTLRCSPRSGDLSVYWYQQSLDQGLQFLIQYYNGEERAKGNILERFSAQQFPDLHSELNLSSLELGDSALYFCASSFPGGLGFQETQYFGPGTRLLVL.

The chain links TRBV6-5 to TRBJ1-1, with TRBD1 matching over 7 bases. J lost 1 base, V lost 7 bases, and 3 bases had no gene match. CDR3 length equals 13 residues. Germline V gives CDR1 MNHEY, CDR2 SVGAGI. CDR3 protein: CASTGQKNTEAFF. The CDR3 DNA reads TGTGCCAGCACGGGACAGAAGAACACTGAAGCTTTCTTT.

The J gene is TRBJ1-6, the V gene TRBV5-4; 7 nucleotides align to TRBD1. The CDR3 runs 16 residues. The ends lost 3 bases at V and 8 bases at J; junction bases unmatched: 11. Germline-derived CDR1 and CDR2 are SGHNT and YYREEE (reference sequence). The CDR3 DNA sequence: TGTGCCAGCAGCTCAAGTACGGGGGACAGAGATTCACCCCTCCACTTT. Translating it yields CASSSSTGDRDSPLHF.

V and J are TRBV29-1 and TRBJ2-3, with D perhaps matching TRBD2 (5 bases). Looked up from germline, CDR1 is SQVTM and CDR2 is ANQGSEA. V gave up 6 bases and J gave up 4 bases, with 14 bases separating them. The CDR3 spans 13 residues. CDR3 loop: CSVTGEGADTQYF. CDR3 bases: TGCAGCGTAACTGGTGAGGGCGCAGATACGCAGTATTTT.

The rearrangement joins TRBV5-4 to TRBJ2-5, with no clear D. The CDR3 is 15 amino acids. CDR1 is SGHNT, CDR2 YYREEE, per germline (reference sequence). Trimming pared 2 bases from V and 0 bases from J, leaving 11 bases between. CDR3 bases: TGTGCCAGCAGCTTTAATTCGGTATACCAAGAGACCCAGTACTTC. This gives the protein CASSFNSVYQETQYF. Supplemented by reference TRBV5-4 and TRBJ2-5, the full variable domain reads ETGVTQSPTHLIKTRGQQVTLRCSSQSGHNTVSWYQQALGQGPQFIFQYYREEENGRGNFPPRFSGLQFPNYSSELNVNALELDDSALYLCASSFNSVYQETQYFGPGTRLLVL.

The chain is built from TRBV5-1 and TRBJ2-5, with 12 bases fitting TRBD1. The junction had 11 bases not matched to a gene; V was cut back by 0 bases and J by 5 bases. Looked up from germline, CDR1 is SGHRS and CDR2 is YFSETQ. The length of the CDR3 is 18 residues. CDR3 region: CASSLAGTGGIYRETQYF. The CDR3 nucleotides read TGCGCCAGCAGCTTGGCCGGGACAGGGGGCATCTATAGGGAGACCCAGTACTTC.

The V and J genes are TRBV11-2 and TRBJ2-5; TRBD2 agrees at 9 bases. The CDR3 has 14 amino acids. In germline, CDR1 is SGHAT, CDR2 FQNNGV. Germline trimming cut 7 bases from V and 5 bases from J; bases unmatched to any gene: 8. The CDR3, as DNA: TGTGCCAGCAAGGATAGCGGGGGTAGGGAGACCCAGTACTTC. Protein product: CASKDSGGRETQYF.

This clone was seen only once. This chain uses TRBV19 with TRBJ2-4; 8 nucleotides line up with TRBD2. Germline CDR1 and CDR2: LNHDA and SQIVND (reference sequence). This CDR3 has 17 amino acids. V trimming: 4 bases; J trimming: 1 base; junction bases outside the gene matches: 9. CDR3 region: CASSNNGGAGAKNIQYF. The CDR3 nucleotides are TGTGCCAGTAGTAACAACGGGGGGGCTGGGGCCAAAAACATTCAGTACTTC.

The genes are TRBV6-6 and TRBJ1-2, with unresolved D. This CDR3 spans 14 amino acids. V was cut by 4 bases and J by 7 bases, with 16 bases left in between. Germline V gives CDR1 MNHNY, CDR2 SVGAGI (reference sequence). CDR3 protein: CASSFMDGKAGYTF. CDR3 in DNA: TGTGCCAGCAGTTTTATGGACGGGAAAGCTGGCTACACCTTC.

Only a few counts were recorded for this clone. The V gene is TRBV6-6, the J gene TRBJ2-7; D possibly corresponds to TRBD2 (6 bases). CDR1 and CDR2 (germline): MNHNY, SVGAGI (reference sequence). This CDR3 region has 14 residues. V was pared by 6 bases and J by 7 bases, with 19 bases between. In nucleotides, the CDR3 is TGTGCCAGCAGACGGCGAAGGGATGCGGGGGAGCAGTACTTC. Its protein product is CASRRRRDAGEQYF.

The chain links TRBV6-1 to TRBJ2-4, with no clear D. Looked up from germline, CDR1 is MNHNS and CDR2 is SASEGT. The CDR3 covers 14 residues. Trimming took 2 bases from V and 9 from J, leaving 14 bases between them. The CDR3 bases are TGTGCCAGCAGTGAATGGGCCGAAAATAGCATTCAGTACTTC. This codes for CASSEWAENSIQYF.

The V and J genes are TRBV27 and TRBJ1-4, with D maybe TRBD1 (6 bases). V lost 3 bases and J lost 4, with 12 bases in between. The CDR3 extends over 15 amino acids. The germline CDR1 and CDR2 sequences are MNHEY and SMNVEV (reference sequence). The DNA of the CDR3 is TGTGCCAGCAGTTTTTTAGGGGGACGTAATGAAAAACTGTTTTTT. Its translation: CASSFLGGRNEKLFF.

This clone was observed a handful of times. The chain links TRBV5-4 to TRBJ2-5; TRBD1 matches 7 bases. CDR3 length equals 16 residues. Germline CDR1 reads SGHNT; CDR2 reads YYREEE (reference sequence). V dropped 4 bases and J dropped 2; count of bases not matched to a gene: 11. CDR3 nucleotide sequence: TGTGCCAGCAGCACCATGGGACAGAGGACACAAGAGACCCAGTACTTC. Protein sequence: CASSTMGQRTQETQYF.